This T cell receptor (beta chain) was documented in a study of blood T cell repertoires in COVID-19. V lost 0 bases to trimming and J lost 0 bases; unmatched junction nucleotides: 11. Germline CDR1 is MGHRA and CDR2 is YSYEKL. The CDR3 runs to 18 residues. The protocol was immunoSEQ multiplex PCR, while the TCRdb copy is restricted to in-frame clones and leaves out a portion. This sample carries more than 200,000 clones, roughly 85% of them seen once, and the ten largest clones take about 2.5%. The chain uses TRBV4-1 and TRBJ2-7; 7 bases align to TRBD2. Sequencing was performed on peripheral blood. The clonotype comes from a woman between 40 and 50 years old with active or convalescent COVID-19. CDR3 protein: CASSQDPPRLASSYEQYF. The CDR3 DNA follows: TGCGCCAGCAGCCAAGATCCCCCCAGACTAGCCAGCTCCTACGAGCAGTACTTC.